This T cell receptor (beta chain) was sequenced in a study of sequential checkpoint blockade in melanoma. Turning to the study itself: Patients were randomized 1:1 to nivolumab-then-ipilimumab or ipilimumab-then-nivolumab first-line.

The table came from immunoSEQ multiplex PCR; TCRdb's copy has only in-frame clones and leaves some out. The sample shows about 38,000 clones, approximately 90% of them seen only once. Treatment described: randomized to nivolumab then ipilimumab (arm A) or the reverse (arm B). This clonotype was sampled from a human donor with melanoma. This specimen consisted of CD8+ T cells sorted from blood (inferred from file names), obtained from a patient given nivolumab and ipilimumab in sequence.

The CDR3 DNA reads TGTGCCAGTAGTATGGGGGGTCACAATGAGCAGTTCTTC. Its protein is CASSMGGHNEQFF. V usage is TRBV19 and J usage is TRBJ2-1; tentative D call: TRBD2 (6 bases). This CDR3 contains 13 residues. The V end lost 3 bases, the J end lost 5 bases, and 8 bases lay between the germline ends. Germline loops: CDR1 LNHDA, CDR2 SQIVND (reference sequence).